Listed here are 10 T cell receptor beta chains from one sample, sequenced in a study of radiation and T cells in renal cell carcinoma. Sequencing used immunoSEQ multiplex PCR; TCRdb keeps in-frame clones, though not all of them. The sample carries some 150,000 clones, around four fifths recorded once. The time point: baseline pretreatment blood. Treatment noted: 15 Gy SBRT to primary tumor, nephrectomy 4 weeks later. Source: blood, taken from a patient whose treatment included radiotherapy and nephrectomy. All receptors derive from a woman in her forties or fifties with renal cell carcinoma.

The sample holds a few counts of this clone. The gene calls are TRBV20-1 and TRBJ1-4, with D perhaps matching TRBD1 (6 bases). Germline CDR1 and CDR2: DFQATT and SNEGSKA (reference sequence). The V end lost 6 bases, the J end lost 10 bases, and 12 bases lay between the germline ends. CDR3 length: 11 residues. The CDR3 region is CSAAGGRKLFF. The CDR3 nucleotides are TGCAGTGCCGCGGGGGGGCGAAAACTGTTTTTT.

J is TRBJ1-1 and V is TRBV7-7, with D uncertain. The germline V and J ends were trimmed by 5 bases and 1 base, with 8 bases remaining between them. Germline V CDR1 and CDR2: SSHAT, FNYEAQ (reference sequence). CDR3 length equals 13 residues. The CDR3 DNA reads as TGTGCCAGCAGCCCCAACAGGAACACTGAAGCTTTCTTT. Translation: CASSPNRNTEAFF.

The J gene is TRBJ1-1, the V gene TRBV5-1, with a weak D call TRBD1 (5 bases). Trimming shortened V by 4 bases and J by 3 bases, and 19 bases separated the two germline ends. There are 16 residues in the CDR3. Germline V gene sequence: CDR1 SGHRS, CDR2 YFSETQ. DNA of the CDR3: TGCGCCAGCAGCAACAACCGGGGCGGGGGAGACACTGAAGCTTTCTTT. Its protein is CASSNNRGGGDTEAFF.

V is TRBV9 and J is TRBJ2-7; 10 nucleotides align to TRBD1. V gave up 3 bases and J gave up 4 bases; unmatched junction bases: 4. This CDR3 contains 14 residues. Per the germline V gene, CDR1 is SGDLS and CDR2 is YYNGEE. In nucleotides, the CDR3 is TGTGCCAGCAGCGCGGGACAGGGGAAGTACGAGCAGTACTTC. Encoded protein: CASSAGQGKYEQYF.

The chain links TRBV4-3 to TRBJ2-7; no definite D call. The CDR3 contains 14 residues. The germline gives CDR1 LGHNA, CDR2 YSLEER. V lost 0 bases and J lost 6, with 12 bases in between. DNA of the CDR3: TGCGCCAGCAGCCAAGAACTCTCCTCCCCCGAGCAGTACTTC. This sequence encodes CASSQELSSPEQYF.

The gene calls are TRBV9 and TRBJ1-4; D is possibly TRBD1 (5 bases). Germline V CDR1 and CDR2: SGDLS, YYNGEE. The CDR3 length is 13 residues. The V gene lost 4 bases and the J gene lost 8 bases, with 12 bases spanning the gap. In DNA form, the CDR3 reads TGTGCCAGCAGCTCCGGGACGGCCGAAAAACTGTTTTTT. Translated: CASSSGTAEKLFF.

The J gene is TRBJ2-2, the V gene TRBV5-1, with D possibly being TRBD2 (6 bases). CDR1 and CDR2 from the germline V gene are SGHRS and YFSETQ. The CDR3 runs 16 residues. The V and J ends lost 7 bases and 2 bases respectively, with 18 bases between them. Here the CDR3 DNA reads TGCGCCAGCCAACCCCAGGAGGGGACCAACACCGGGGAGCTGTTTTTT. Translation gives CASQPQEGTNTGELFF.

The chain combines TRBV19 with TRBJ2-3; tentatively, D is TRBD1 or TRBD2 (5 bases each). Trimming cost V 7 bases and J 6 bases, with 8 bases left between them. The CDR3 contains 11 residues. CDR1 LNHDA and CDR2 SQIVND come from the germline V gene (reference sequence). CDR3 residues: CASMRGDTQYF. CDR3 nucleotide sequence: TGTGCCAGTATGAGGGGTGATACGCAGTATTTT.

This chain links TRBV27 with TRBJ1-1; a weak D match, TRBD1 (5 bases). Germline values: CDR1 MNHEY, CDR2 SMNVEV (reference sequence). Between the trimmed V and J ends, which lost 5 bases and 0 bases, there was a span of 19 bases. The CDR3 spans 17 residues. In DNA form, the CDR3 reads TGTGCCAGCAGTCTTGGAACAATGGGACGACTGAACACTGAAGCTTTCTTT. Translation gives CASSLGTMGRLNTEAFF.

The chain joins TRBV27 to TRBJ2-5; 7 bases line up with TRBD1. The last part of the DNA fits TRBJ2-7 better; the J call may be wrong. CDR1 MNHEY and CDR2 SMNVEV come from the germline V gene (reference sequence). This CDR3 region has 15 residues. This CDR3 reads CASGAAGGRVYEQYF. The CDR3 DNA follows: TGTGCCAGCGGGGCAGCAGGGGGTAGGGTATACGAGCAGTACTTC.